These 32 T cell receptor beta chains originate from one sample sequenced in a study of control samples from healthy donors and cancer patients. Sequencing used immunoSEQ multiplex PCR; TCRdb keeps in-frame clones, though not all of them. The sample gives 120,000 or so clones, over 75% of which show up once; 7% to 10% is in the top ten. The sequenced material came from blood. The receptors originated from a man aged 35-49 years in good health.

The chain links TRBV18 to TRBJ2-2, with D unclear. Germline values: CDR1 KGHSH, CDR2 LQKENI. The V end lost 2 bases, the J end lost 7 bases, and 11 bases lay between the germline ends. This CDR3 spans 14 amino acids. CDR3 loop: CASSPGNPVGELFF. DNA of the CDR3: TGTGCCAGCTCACCAGGGAACCCTGTCGGGGAGCTGTTTTTT.

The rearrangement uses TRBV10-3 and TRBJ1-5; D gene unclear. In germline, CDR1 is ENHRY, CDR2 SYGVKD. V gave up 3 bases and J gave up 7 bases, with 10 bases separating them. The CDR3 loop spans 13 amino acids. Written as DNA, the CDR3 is TGTGCCATCAGTGATCGGCCGGAGCAGCCCCAGCATTTT. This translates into CAISDRPEQPQHF.

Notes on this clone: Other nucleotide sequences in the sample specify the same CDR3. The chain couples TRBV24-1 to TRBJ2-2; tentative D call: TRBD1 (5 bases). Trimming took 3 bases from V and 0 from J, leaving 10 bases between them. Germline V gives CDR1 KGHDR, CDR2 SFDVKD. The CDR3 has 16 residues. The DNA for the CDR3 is TGTGCCACCAGTGATCCAGACAGTGCGAACACCGGGGAGCTGTTTTTT. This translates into CATSDPDSANTGELFF.

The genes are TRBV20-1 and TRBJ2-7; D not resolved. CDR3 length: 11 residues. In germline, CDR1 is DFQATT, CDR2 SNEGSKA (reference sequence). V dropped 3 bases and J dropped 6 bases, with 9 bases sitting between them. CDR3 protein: CSASGRSEQYF. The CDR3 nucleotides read TGCAGTGCTAGCGGTAGGTCCGAGCAGTACTTC.

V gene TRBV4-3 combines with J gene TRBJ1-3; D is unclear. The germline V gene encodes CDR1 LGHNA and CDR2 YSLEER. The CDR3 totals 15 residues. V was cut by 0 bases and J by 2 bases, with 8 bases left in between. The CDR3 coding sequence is TGCGCCAGCAGCCAAGAGAGGCCCACTGGAAACACCATATATTTT. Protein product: CASSQERPTGNTIYF.

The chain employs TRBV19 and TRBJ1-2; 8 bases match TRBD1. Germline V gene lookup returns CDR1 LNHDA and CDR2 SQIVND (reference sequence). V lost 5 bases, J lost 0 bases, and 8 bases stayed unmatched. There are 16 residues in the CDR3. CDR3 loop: CASSAQGALTNYGYTF. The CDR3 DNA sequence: TGTGCCAGTAGTGCCCAGGGGGCGCTGACTAACTATGGCTACACCTTC.

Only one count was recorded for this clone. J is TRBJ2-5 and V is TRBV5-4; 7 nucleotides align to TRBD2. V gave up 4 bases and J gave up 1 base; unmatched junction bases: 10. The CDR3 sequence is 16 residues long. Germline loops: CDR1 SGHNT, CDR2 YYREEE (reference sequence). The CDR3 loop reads CASSASGGGIQETQYF. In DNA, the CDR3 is TGTGCCAGCAGCGCTTCTGGCGGGGGAATCCAAGAGACCCAGTACTTC.

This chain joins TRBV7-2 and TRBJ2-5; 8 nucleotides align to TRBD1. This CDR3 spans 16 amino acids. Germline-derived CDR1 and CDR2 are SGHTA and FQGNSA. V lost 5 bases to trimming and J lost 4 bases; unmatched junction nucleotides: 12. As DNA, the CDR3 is TGTGCCAGCAGCCCATTACCTGGACAGGGTCGAGAGACCCAGTACTTC. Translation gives CASSPLPGQGRETQYF.

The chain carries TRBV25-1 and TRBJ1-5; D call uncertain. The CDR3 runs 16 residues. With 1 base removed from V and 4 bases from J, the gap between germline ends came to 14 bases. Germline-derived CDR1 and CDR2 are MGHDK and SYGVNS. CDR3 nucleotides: TGTGCCAGCAGTGAATTGGTGGGAGCGCCAAATCAGCCCCAGCATTTT. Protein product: CASSELVGAPNQPQHF.

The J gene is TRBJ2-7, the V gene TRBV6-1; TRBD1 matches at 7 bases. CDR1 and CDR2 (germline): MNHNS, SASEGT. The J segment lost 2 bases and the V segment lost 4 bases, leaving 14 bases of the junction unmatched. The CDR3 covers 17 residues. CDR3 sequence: CASSGASDRVETYEQYF. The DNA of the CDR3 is TGTGCCAGCAGTGGAGCGTCCGACAGGGTGGAGACCTACGAGCAGTACTTC.

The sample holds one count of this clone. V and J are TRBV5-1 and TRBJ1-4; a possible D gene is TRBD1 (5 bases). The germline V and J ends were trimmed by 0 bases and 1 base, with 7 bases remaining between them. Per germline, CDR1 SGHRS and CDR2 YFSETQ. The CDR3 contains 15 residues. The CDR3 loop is CASSLDGQTNEKLFF. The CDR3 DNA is TGCGCCAGCAGCTTGGACGGACAAACTAATGAAAAACTGTTTTTT.

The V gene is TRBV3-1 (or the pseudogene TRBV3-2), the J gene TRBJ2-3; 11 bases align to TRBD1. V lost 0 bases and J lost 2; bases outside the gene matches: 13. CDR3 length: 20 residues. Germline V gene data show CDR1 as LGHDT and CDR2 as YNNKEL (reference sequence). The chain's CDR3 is CASSQDRDRGTRSFTDTQYF. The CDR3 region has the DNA TGTGCCAGCAGCCAAGATCGGGACAGGGGGACACGGTCTTTCACAGATACGCAGTATTTT.

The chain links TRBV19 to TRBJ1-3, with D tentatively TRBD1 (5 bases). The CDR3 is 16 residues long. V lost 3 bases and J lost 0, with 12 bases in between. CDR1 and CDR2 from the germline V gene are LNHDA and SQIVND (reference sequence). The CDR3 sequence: CASSMPQGISGNTIYF. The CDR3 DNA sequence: TGTGCCAGTAGTATGCCCCAGGGCATCTCTGGAAACACCATATATTTT.

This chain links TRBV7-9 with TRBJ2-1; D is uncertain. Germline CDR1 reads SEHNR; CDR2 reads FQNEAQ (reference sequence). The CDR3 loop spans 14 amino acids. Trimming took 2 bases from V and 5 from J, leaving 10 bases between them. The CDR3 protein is CASSLTFRDNEQFF. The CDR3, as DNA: TGTGCCAGCAGCTTAACTTTTAGGGACAATGAGCAGTTCTTC.

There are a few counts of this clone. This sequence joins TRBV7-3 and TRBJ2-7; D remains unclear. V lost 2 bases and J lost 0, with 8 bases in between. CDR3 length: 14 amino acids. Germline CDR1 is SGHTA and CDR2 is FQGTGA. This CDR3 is CASSLDRISYEQYF. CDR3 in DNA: TGTGCCAGCAGCTTAGACCGTATCTCCTACGAGCAGTACTTC.

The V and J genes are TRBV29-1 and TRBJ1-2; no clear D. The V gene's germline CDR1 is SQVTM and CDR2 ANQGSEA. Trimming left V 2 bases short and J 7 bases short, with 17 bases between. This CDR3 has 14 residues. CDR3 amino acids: CSVEPLTSNSGYTF. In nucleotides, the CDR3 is TGCAGCGTTGAACCCCTCACGTCTAATAGTGGCTACACCTTC.

The CDR3 here is CASTPQGRDEQFF. CDR3 nucleotide sequence: TGTGCCAGCACCCCCCAAGGGCGCGATGAGCAGTTCTTC. The chain employs TRBV12-3 or TRBV12-4 and TRBJ2-1; D ambiguous. The CDR3 is 13 amino acids. V gave up 7 bases and J gave up 8 bases, with 15 bases separating them.

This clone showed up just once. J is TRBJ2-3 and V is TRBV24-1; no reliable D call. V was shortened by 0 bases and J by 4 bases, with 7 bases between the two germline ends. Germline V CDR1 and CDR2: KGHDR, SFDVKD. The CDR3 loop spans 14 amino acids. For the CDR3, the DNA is TGTGCCACCAGTGATTTGGTGGTGCCAGATACGCAGTATTTT. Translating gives CATSDLVVPDTQYF.

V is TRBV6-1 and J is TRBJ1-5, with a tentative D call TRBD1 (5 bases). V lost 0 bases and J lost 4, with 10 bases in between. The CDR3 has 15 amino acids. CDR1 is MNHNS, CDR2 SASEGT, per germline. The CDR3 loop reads CASSEAGGRNQPQHF. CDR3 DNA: TGTGCCAGCAGTGAAGCCGGGGGACGGAATCAGCCCCAGCATTTT.

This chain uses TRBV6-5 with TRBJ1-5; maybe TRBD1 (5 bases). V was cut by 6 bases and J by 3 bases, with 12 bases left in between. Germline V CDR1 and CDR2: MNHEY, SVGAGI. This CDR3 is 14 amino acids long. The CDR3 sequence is CASSPTGLNQPQHF. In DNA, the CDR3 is TGTGCCAGCAGCCCCACGGGGCTCAATCAGCCCCAGCATTTT.

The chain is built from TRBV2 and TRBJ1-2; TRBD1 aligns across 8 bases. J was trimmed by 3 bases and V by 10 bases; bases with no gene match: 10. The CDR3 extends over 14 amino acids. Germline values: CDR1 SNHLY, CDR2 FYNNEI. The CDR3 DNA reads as TGTGCCACCCGCCTTGGACAGGGCCACTATGGCTACACCTTC. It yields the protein CATRLGQGHYGYTF.

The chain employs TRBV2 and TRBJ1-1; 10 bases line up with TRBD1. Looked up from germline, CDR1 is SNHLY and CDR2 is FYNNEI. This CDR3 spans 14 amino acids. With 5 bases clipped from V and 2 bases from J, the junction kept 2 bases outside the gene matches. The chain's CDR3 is CASSMTGGNTEAFF. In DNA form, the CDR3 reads TGTGCCAGCAGTATGACAGGGGGCAACACTGAAGCTTTCTTT.

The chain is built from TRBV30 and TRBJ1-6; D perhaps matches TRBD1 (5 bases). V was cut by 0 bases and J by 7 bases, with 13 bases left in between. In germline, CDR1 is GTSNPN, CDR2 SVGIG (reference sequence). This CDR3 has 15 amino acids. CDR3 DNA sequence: TGTGCCTGGAGTGTGGCAGGGAAAAGGAATTCACCCCTCCACTTT. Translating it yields CAWSVAGKRNSPLHF.

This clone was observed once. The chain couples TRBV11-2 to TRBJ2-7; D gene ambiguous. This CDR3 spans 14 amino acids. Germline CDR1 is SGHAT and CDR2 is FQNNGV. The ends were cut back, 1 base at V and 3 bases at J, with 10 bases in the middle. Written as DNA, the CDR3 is TGTGCCAGCAGCTTAGCTGTGAGAAACTACGAGCAGTACTTC. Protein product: CASSLAVRNYEQYF.

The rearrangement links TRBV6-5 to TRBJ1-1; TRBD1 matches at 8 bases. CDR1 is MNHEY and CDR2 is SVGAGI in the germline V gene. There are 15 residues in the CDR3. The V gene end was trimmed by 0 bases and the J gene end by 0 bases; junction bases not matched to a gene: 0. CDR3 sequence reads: CASSYSTGVNTEAFF. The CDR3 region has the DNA TGTGCCAGCAGTTACTCGACAGGGGTGAACACTGAAGCTTTCTTT.

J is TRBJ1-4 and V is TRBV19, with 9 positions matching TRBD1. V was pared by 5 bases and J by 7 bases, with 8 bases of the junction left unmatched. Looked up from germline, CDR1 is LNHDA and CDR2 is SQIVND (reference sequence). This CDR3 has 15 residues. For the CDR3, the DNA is TGTGCCAGTAGTCCGTGGACAGGGGAGGCTGAAAAACTGTTTTTT. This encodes CASSPWTGEAEKLFF.

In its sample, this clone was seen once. For the CDR3, the DNA is TGTGCCAGCAGCTTAAGGGGGAACACCGGGGAGCTGTTTTTT. This translates into CASSLRGNTGELFF. V is TRBV11-2 and J is TRBJ2-2, with a weak D call TRBD1 (5 bases). The CDR3 covers 14 residues. The germline gives CDR1 SGHAT, CDR2 FQNNGV. V was pared by 2 bases and J by 1 base, with 5 bases between.

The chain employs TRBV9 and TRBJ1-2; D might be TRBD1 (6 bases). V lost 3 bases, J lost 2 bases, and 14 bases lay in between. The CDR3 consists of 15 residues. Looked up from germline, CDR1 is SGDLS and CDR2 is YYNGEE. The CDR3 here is CASSAMLTGNYGYTF. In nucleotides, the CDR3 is TGTGCCAGCAGCGCGATGCTAACAGGGAACTATGGCTACACCTTC.

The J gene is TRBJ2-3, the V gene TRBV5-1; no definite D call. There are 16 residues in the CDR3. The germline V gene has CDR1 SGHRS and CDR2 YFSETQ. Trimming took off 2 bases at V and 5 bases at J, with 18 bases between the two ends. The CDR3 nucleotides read TGCGCCAGCAGCTTCCGGGCTTTTCTTGACATAGATACGCAGTATTTT. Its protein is CASSFRAFLDIDTQYF.

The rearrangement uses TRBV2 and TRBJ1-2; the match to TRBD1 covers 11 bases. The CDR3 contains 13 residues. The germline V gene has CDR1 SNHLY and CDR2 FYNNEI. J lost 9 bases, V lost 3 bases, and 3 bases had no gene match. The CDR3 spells CASSEDRGLSYTF. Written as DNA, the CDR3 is TGTGCCAGCAGTGAGGACAGGGGGCTCAGCTACACCTTC.

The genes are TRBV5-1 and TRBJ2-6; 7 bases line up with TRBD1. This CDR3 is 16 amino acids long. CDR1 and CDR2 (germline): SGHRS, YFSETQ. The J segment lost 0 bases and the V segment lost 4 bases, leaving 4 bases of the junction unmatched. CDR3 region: CASSEGQFSGANVLTF. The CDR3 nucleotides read TGCGCCAGCAGCGAGGGACAGTTCTCTGGGGCCAACGTCCTGACTTTC.

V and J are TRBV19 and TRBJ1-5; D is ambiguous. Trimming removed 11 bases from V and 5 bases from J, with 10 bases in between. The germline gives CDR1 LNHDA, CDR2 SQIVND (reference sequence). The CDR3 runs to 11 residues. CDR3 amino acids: CAFAVHQPQHF. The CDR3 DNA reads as TGTGCCTTCGCCGTTCATCAGCCCCAGCATTTT. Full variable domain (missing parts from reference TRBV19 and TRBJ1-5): DGGITQSPKYLFRKEGQNVTLSCEQNLNHDAMYWYRQDPGQGLRLIYYSQIVNDFQKGDIAEGYSVSREKKESFPLTVTSAQKNPTAFYLCAFAVHQPQHFGDGTRLSIL.